This T cell receptor (beta chain) was retrieved from a study of T cell changes during pregnancy in multiple sclerosis. CDR1 SGDLS and CDR2 YYNGEE come from the germline V gene. The CDR3 consists of 16 residues. V gave up 4 bases and J gave up 3 bases, with 17 bases separating them. The data were produced by immunoSEQ multiplex PCR, yet TCRdb's version contains in-frame clones alone and is incomplete. The sample holds about 40,000 clones, around 94% seen once. This TCR was sampled from a female donor with multiple sclerosis, enrolled in a pregnancy study. The specimen comprised peripheral blood, sampled in the third trimester of pregnancy. This chain connects TRBV9 to TRBJ1-3; a weak D match, TRBD1 (5 bases). The CDR3 DNA sequence: TGTGCCAGCAGCCCCCGTCCTGGGGGGATTGGAAACACCATATATTTT. The encoded protein is CASSPRPGGIGNTIYF.